This T cell receptor (beta chain) comes out of a study of CD8 T cells in ankylosing spondylitis. Study conclusions and caveats: Disease-linked clones were reportedly significantly enriched in matched ankylosing spondylitis synovial fluid. A TCR beta motif of about 8 highly homologous variants seemed to mark ankylosing spondylitis blood.

Notes on this clonotype: What it binds is not known.

TCRdb reanalysed the 5' RACE reads using MiXCR and keeps one entry per CDR3 protein. The repertoire has hundreds of thousands of distinct CDR3 sequences, about 24% of them found once; the top ten carry roughly 0.8%. There are 12 residues in the CDR3. CDR1 GTSNPN and CDR2 SVGIG come from the germline V gene (reference sequence). The V end lost 0 bases, the J end lost 5 bases, and 7 bases lay between the germline ends. The sequenced sample consisted of blood, either unsorted or a sorted T cell fraction (not recorded which). This TCR was sampled from a male donor with ankylosing spondylitis. The chain uses TRBV30 and TRBJ1-2; weak D call: TRBD1 (5 bases). The CDR3 reads CAWSVQEYGYTF. The CDR3 DNA is TGTGCCTGGAGTGTACAGGAGTATGGCTACACCTTC.